One and the same sample provided the 22 T cell receptor beta chains below, sequenced in a study of blood T cell repertoires in COVID-19. Clones were read by immunoSEQ multiplex PCR, and TCRdb kept only the in-frame ones, dropping some. The repertoire holds 150,000 or so clones, with approximately 80% as singletons. Sequences were obtained from peripheral blood. These receptors originate from a woman older than 75 with active or convalescent COVID-19.

The V gene is TRBV27, the J gene TRBJ1-2; 9 nucleotides match TRBD1. After removal of 6 bases from V and 6 bases from J, the junction contained 11 bases not matched to a gene. CDR1 and CDR2 (germline): MNHEY, SMNVEV (reference sequence). CDR3 length: 15 residues. This CDR3 is CASRRGLGQGDGYTF. In DNA, the CDR3 is TGTGCCAGCAGGAGGGGCTTGGGACAGGGCGATGGCTACACCTTC.

The J gene is TRBJ2-1, the V gene TRBV6-4; 9 nucleotides align to TRBD2. V was pared by 4 bases and J by 1 base, with 5 bases of the junction left unmatched. The CDR3 spans 16 residues. Per the germline V gene, CDR1 is MRHNA and CDR2 is SNTAGT. As DNA, the CDR3 is TGTGCCAGCAGTGTTCGCGGGGGGGCGTCCTACAATGAGCAGTTCTTC. It specifies CASSVRGGASYNEQFF.

This chain joins TRBV7-2 and TRBJ2-2, with no clear D. The germline V gene encodes CDR1 SGHTA and CDR2 FQGNSA. The CDR3 loop spans 14 amino acids. V was clipped by 0 bases and J by 5 bases, with 7 bases between them. As DNA, the CDR3 is TGTGCCAGCAGCTTAGCTCTTATAACCGGGGAGCTGTTTTTT. Protein sequence: CASSLALITGELFF.

This clone was observed at least ten times. This chain uses TRBV11-2 with TRBJ1-2, with D possibly matching TRBD1 (6 bases). Trimming shortened V by 0 bases and J by 0 bases, and 8 bases separated the two germline ends. CDR1 and CDR2 (germline): SGHAT, FQNNGV. The CDR3 has 15 amino acids. The CDR3 sequence: CASSLEGGSNYGYTF. Written as DNA, the CDR3 is TGTGCCAGCAGCTTAGAAGGGGGATCTAACTATGGCTACACCTTC.

The chain is built from TRBV9 and TRBJ1-1; no firm D call. Germline V CDR1 and CDR2: SGDLS, YYNGEE. The CDR3 runs to 13 residues. With 0 bases removed from V and 1 base from J, the gap between germline ends came to 4 bases. CDR3 loop: CASSVEANTEAFF. The DNA of the CDR3 is TGTGCCAGCAGCGTAGAAGCGAACACTGAAGCTTTCTTT.

This sequence joins TRBV11-1 and TRBJ1-1; 7 bases align to TRBD1. CDR1 and CDR2 (germline): SGHAT, FQDESV (reference sequence). The CDR3 extends over 15 amino acids. Trimming took 5 bases from V and 5 from J; bases not matched to a gene: 11. The CDR3 sequence: CASSEDRAAWTEAFF. As DNA, the CDR3 is TGTGCCAGCAGCGAAGACAGGGCGGCGTGGACTGAAGCTTTCTTT.

The V gene is TRBV28, the J gene TRBJ1-1; 7 bases are a match to TRBD1. The ends lost 9 bases at V and 6 bases at J; junction bases unmatched: 7. The CDR3 is made up of 12 amino acids. The V gene's germline CDR1 is MDHEN and CDR2 SYDVKM. The CDR3 nucleotides are TGTGCCAGTACAAACAGGGGCGCTGAAGCTTTCTTT. Encoded protein: CASTNRGAEAFF.

The chain is built from TRBV15 and TRBJ1-1, with D perhaps matching TRBD1 (5 bases). Germline V gene sequence: CDR1 LNHNV, CDR2 YYDKDF (reference sequence). This CDR3 is 14 amino acids long. V shed 5 bases and J shed 5 bases, with 15 bases lying between them. CDR3 region: CATSGPGGDTEAFF. CDR3 nucleotide sequence: TGTGCCACCAGCGGCCCGGGGGGGGATACTGAAGCTTTCTTT.

The chain employs TRBV5-1 and TRBJ2-1; 12 bases map to TRBD1. Trimming removed 4 bases from V and 8 bases from J; junction bases left unmatched: 7. The CDR3 contains 15 residues. Germline loops: CDR1 SGHRS, CDR2 YFSETQ. The CDR3 protein is CASSKPGTGGHEQFF. The CDR3 DNA reads as TGCGCCAGCAGCAAACCCGGGACAGGGGGCCATGAGCAGTTCTTC.

This chain uses TRBV5-6 with TRBJ2-5, with D perhaps matching TRBD2 (5 bases). The V gene's germline CDR1 is SGHDT and CDR2 YYEEEE. The V end lost 4 bases, the J end lost 2 bases, and 12 bases lay between the germline ends. The CDR3 length is 14 residues. CDR3 nucleotides: TGTGCCAGCAGCCTTCGGAGGACGCAAGAGACCCAGTACTTC. This translates into CASSLRRTQETQYF.

The rearrangement joins TRBV5-6 to TRBJ1-5; no clear D gene. CDR1 and CDR2 from the germline V gene are SGHDT and YYEEEE. The ends were cut back, 0 bases at V and 1 base at J, with 5 bases in the middle. The CDR3 sequence is 14 residues long. The CDR3 nucleotides are TGTGCCAGCAGCTTGGGTCTGAGCAATCAGCCCCAGCATTTT. It translates to CASSLGLSNQPQHF.

The chain links TRBV14 to TRBJ1-4, with D perhaps matching TRBD1 (6 bases). V dropped 0 bases and J dropped 0 bases, with 14 bases sitting between them. CDR1 is SGHDN and CDR2 is FVKESK in the germline V gene. The CDR3 runs 18 residues. CDR3 bases: TGTGCCAGCAGCCAAGATCTACAGGGTTACGCAACTAATGAAAAACTGTTTTTT. Protein product: CASSQDLQGYATNEKLFF.

The chain couples TRBV10-3 to TRBJ2-7, with D possibly being TRBD2 (6 bases). Germline CDR1 and CDR2: ENHRY and SYGVKD. The V end lost 3 bases, the J end lost 5 bases, and 17 bases lay between the germline ends. The CDR3 is 15 residues long. CDR3 bases: TGTGCCATCAGTGACCCGCGGAGGGTAAGGAACGAGCAGTACTTC. Amino acid sequence: CAISDPRRVRNEQYF.

V and J are TRBV30 and TRBJ1-2; D is possibly TRBD1 (6 bases). This CDR3 is 13 amino acids long. Germline CDR1 is GTSNPN and CDR2 is SVGIG (reference sequence). V lost 0 bases, J lost 7 bases, and 12 bases lay in between. The CDR3 loop reads CAWSVSDSTGYTF. In nucleotides, the CDR3 is TGTGCCTGGAGTGTATCGGACAGCACTGGCTACACCTTC.

V and J are TRBV19 and TRBJ1-6, with TRBD1 matching 8 bases. J lost 7 bases, V lost 6 bases, and 11 bases had no gene match. The length of the CDR3 is 16 residues. Germline V lookup: CDR1 LNHDA, CDR2 SQIVND (reference sequence). As DNA, the CDR3 is TGTGCCAGTAGATTCGTTCCAGGGGGCCAGAATTCACCCCTCCACTTT. This translates into CASRFVPGGQNSPLHF.

CDR3 protein: CASSQDGGENQPQHF. DNA of the CDR3: TGTGCCAGCAGCCAAGATGGGGGCGAAAATCAGCCCCAGCATTTT. V usage is TRBV4-2 and J usage is TRBJ1-5; a weak D match, TRBD1 (6 bases). Germline V CDR1 and CDR2: LGHNA, YNFKEQ. Trimming stripped 0 bases from V and 4 bases from J, with 10 bases between. This CDR3 has 15 amino acids.

J is TRBJ2-3 and V is TRBV5-4, with D possibly being TRBD2 (6 bases). Germline V CDR1 and CDR2: SGHNT, YYREEE (reference sequence). The CDR3 is 14 amino acids. V was shortened by 2 bases and J by 3 bases, with 10 bases between the two germline ends. The CDR3, as DNA: TGTGCCAGCAGCTTTGCCGGGGGAACAGATACGCAGTATTTT. Protein: CASSFAGGTDTQYF. Supplemented by reference TRBV5-4 and TRBJ2-3, the full variable domain reads ETGVTQSPTHLIKTRGQQVTLRCSSQSGHNTVSWYQQALGQGPQFIFQYYREEENGRGNFPPRFSGLQFPNYSSELNVNALELDDSALYLCASSFAGGTDTQYFGPGTRLTVL.

This chain joins TRBV2 and TRBJ1-2, with TRBD1 as a possible D gene (6 bases). V shed 5 bases and J shed 5 bases, with 18 bases lying between them. CDR1 and CDR2 (germline): SNHLY, FYNNEI. This CDR3 is 15 amino acids long. The CDR3 DNA reads TGTGCCAGCAGTCGGCAGGGGACCCCTATATATGGCTACACCTTC. Its protein product is CASSRQGTPIYGYTF.

The V call is TRBV5-1, the J call TRBJ2-2; maybe TRBD1 (6 bases). Trimming removed 5 bases from V and 4 bases from J, with 15 bases in between. This CDR3 is built from 15 residues. Germline V CDR1 and CDR2: SGHRS, YFSETQ. CDR3 in amino acids: CASSPTGTTTGELFF. The CDR3 nucleotides are TGCGCCAGCAGTCCCACCGGGACAACCACCGGGGAGCTGTTTTTT.

The chain employs TRBV7-2 and TRBJ2-5; tentative D call: TRBD1 (5 bases). Germline CDR1 is SGHTA and CDR2 is FQGNSA. Trimming cost V 4 bases and J 4 bases, with 16 bases left between them. The CDR3 totals 15 residues. In DNA, the CDR3 is TGTGCCAGCAGCTCGAATAGGGGTTCGGGAGAGACCCAGTACTTC. Amino acid sequence: CASSSNRGSGETQYF.

In this sample, this clone turned up a few times. The chain joins TRBV2 to TRBJ1-1; no clear D gene. The germline CDR1 and CDR2 sequences are SNHLY and FYNNEI. Trimming took off 6 bases at V and 0 bases at J, with 11 bases between the two ends. The CDR3 is 14 amino acids. The CDR3 coding sequence is TGTGCCAGCAGGTTCAGACTGGTGAACACTGAAGCTTTCTTT. Translation gives CASRFRLVNTEAFF.

V and J are TRBV6-5 and TRBJ1-2; no clear D gene. The length of the CDR3 is 11 residues. Trimming took off 0 bases at V and 10 bases at J, with 6 bases between the two ends. Germline CDR1 and CDR2: MNHEY and SVGAGI. CDR3 loop: CASSYSGDYTF. As DNA, the CDR3 is TGTGCCAGCAGTTACTCCGGGGACTACACCTTC.